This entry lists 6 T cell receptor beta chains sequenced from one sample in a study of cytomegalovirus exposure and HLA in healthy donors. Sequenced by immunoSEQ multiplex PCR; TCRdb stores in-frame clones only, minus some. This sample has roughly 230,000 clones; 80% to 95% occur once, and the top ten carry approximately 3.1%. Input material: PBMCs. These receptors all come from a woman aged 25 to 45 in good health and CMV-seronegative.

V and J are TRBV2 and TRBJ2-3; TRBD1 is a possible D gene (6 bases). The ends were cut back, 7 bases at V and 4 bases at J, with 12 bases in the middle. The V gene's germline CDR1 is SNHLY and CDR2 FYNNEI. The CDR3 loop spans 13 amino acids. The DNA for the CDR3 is TGTGCCAGCAAAACGGGACAAGCAGATACGCAGTATTTT. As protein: CASKTGQADTQYF.

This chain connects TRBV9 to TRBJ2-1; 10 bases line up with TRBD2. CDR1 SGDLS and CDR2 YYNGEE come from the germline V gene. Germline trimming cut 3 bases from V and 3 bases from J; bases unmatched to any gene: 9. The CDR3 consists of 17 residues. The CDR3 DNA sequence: TGTGCCAGCAGCGCTAGCGGGAGTCCGTCCGGCTACAATGAGCAGTTCTTC. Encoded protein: CASSASGSPSGYNEQFF.

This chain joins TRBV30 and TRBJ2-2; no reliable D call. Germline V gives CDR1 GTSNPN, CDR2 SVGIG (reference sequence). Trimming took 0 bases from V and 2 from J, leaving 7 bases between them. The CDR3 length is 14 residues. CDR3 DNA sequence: TGTGCCTGGAGTGTTGAACATAACACCGGGGAGCTGTTTTTT. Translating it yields CAWSVEHNTGELFF.

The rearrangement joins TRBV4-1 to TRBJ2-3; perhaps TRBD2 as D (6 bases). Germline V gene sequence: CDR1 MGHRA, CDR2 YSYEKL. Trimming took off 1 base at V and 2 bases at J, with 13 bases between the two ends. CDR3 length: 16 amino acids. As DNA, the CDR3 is TGCGCCAGCAGCCAAGGGAGGGGAGGCCCCACAGATACGCAGTATTTT. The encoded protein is CASSQGRGGPTDTQYF.

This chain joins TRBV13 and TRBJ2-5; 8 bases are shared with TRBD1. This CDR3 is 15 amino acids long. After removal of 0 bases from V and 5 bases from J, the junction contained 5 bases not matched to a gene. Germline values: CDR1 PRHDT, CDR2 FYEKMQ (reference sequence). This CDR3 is CASSLGWTGMETQYF. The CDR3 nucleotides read TGTGCCAGCAGCTTAGGCTGGACAGGGATGGAGACCCAGTACTTC.

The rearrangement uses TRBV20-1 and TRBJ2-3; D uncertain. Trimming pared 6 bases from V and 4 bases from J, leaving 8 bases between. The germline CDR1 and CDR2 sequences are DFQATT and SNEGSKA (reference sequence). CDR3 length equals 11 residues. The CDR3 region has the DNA TGCAGTGCAGCCGAATCAGATACGCAGTATTTT. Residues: CSAAESDTQYF.